This TCR beta chain was recorded in a study of blood T cell repertoires in COVID-19. Study details: Samples taken during acute and convalescent COVID-19 were collected in the United States, Italy and Spain. PBMCs, B-cell-depleted T cells, or T cells provided the cDNA or gDNA that made up the material.

Germline V gene lookup returns CDR1 MNHEY and CDR2 SVGAGI. The germline V and J ends were trimmed by 5 bases and 6 bases, with 11 bases remaining between them. There are 13 residues in the CDR3. Original handling: Using reference gene primer amplification, nucleated cell counts were estimated. TCRdb keeps only in-frame clones here, not all; method: immunoSEQ multiplex PCR. The V and J calls and clone size are taken from that table; D and trimming were inferred from the DNA. The profile covers some 26,000 clones, with roughly 82% appearing a single time and roughly 1.8% taken by the ten largest. The chain has TRBV6-5 and TRBJ1-5, with D unresolved. The source material was peripheral blood. The sequence was obtained from a man aged 80 or over with active or convalescent COVID-19. The DNA for the CDR3 is TGTGCCAGCAGTCCCGGGGTGGGTCAGCCCCAGCATTTT. Encoded protein: CASSPGVGQPQHF.